Below, 15 T cell receptor beta chains from the same sample are listed, as sequenced in a study of CD8 T cells in Susac syndrome. Random hexamers were used to reverse transcribe an amount of about 0.45 to 1 ug RNA. TCRdb re-called the immunoSEQ multiplex PCR reads through MiXCR, storing one row per CDR3 protein. Of 170,000 or so distinct CDR3 sequences in the sample, approximately 94% were seen once. Source material: CD4+ T cells from PBMCs. All receptors derive from a human donor with Susac syndrome.

CDR3 coding DNA: TGTGCCTGGAGTTCTACCTCCTACGAGCAGTACTTC. Translating it yields CAWSSTSYEQYF. V is TRBV30 and J is TRBJ2-7; D is ambiguous. The V end was cut by 2 bases, the J end by 0 bases, with 5 bases between. Germline CDR1 is GTSNPN and CDR2 is SVGIG (reference sequence). The CDR3 is made up of 12 amino acids.

The chain joins TRBV5-1 to TRBJ1-2; TRBD1 aligns across 8 bases. Germline loops: CDR1 SGHRS, CDR2 YFSETQ. There are 15 residues in the CDR3. After removal of 4 bases from V and 3 bases from J, the junction contained 8 bases not matched to a gene. DNA of the CDR3: TGCGCCAGCAGCCCATCCGGACAGGGAGACTATGGCTACACCTTC. Encoded protein: CASSPSGQGDYGYTF.

A few counts support this clonotype. The chain carries TRBV4-2 and TRBJ2-3; 7 positions match TRBD2. J lost 9 bases, V lost 0 bases, and 6 bases had no gene match. The germline CDR1 and CDR2 sequences are LGHNA and YNFKEQ. The CDR3 contains 14 residues. CDR3 coding DNA: TGTGCCAGCAGCCAAGATCTGCCGGGAGGCACGCAGTATTTT. Residues: CASSQDLPGGTQYF.

V gene TRBV2 combines with J gene TRBJ1-2, with TRBD1 as a possible D gene (6 bases). V was clipped by 6 bases and J by 2 bases, with 10 bases between them. CDR3 size: 13 residues. Germline V gene data show CDR1 as SNHLY and CDR2 as FYNNEI. The CDR3 loop is CASSGTRNYGYTF. CDR3 DNA sequence: TGTGCCAGCAGCGGGACACGAAACTATGGCTACACCTTC.

The chain carries TRBV6-6 and TRBJ1-2, with D perhaps TRBD1 (5 bases). The V end was cut by 4 bases, the J end by 6 bases, with 9 bases between. This CDR3 spans 12 amino acids. Germline V lookup: CDR1 MNHNY, CDR2 SVGAGI (reference sequence). Written as DNA, the CDR3 is TGTGCCAGCAGTTTCGAGGGGAATGGCTACACCTTC. Protein product: CASSFEGNGYTF.

The rearrangement links TRBV5-1 to TRBJ2-3, with TRBD2 identical over 12 bases. V lost 4 bases to trimming and J lost 4 bases; unmatched junction nucleotides: 4. Per the germline V gene, CDR1 is SGHRS and CDR2 is YFSETQ. This CDR3 is built from 15 residues. In DNA, the CDR3 is TGCGCCAGCAGCCTAGCGGGAGGGCAGGCAGATACGCAGTATTTT. Translated: CASSLAGGQADTQYF.

The chain is built from TRBV29-1 and TRBJ2-5; D ambiguous. The CDR3 consists of 11 residues. V lost 7 bases, J lost 2 bases, and 8 bases lay in between. Germline CDR1 reads SQVTM; CDR2 reads ANQGSEA. CDR3 coding DNA: TGCAGCGGCGCCCTTCAAGAGACCCAGTACTTC. Its protein is CSGALQETQYF.

CDR3 in amino acids: CATSGASGPDTQYF. CDR3 in DNA: TGTGCCACCAGTGGGGCCAGCGGACCAGATACGCAGTATTTT. The chain uses TRBV24-1 and TRBJ2-3, with D possibly TRBD2 on 5 matching bases. With 5 bases removed from V and 4 bases from J, the gap between germline ends came to 12 bases. Germline CDR1 reads KGHDR; CDR2 reads SFDVKD. The CDR3 is 14 residues long.

CDR3 protein: CASSLEPVGTGGGKTQYF. DNA of the CDR3: TGTGCCAGCAGCTTAGAACCAGTCGGGACAGGGGGCGGAAAGACCCAGTACTTC. This rearrangement joins TRBV7-9 to TRBJ2-5; 12 nucleotides agree with TRBD1. With V trimmed by 1 base and J by 6 bases, 12 bases remained unmatched. Germline V gene data show CDR1 as SEHNR and CDR2 as FQNEAQ (reference sequence). There are 18 residues in the CDR3.

The rearrangement joins TRBV28 to TRBJ1-2, with 8 bases lining up with TRBD1. The junction had 24 bases not matched to a gene; V was cut back by 1 base and J by 5 bases. There are 21 residues in the CDR3. Germline CDR1 is MDHEN and CDR2 is SYDVKM. CDR3 sequence reads: CASSLYIPPTGQGPISYGYTF. The CDR3 nucleotides read TGTGCCAGCAGTTTATATATCCCCCCGACCGGACAGGGCCCGATCTCATATGGCTACACCTTC.

The chain recombines TRBV30 with TRBJ2-5, with D perhaps matching TRBD2 (6 bases). CDR1 is GTSNPN, CDR2 SVGIG, per germline (reference sequence). The CDR3 contains 14 residues. V lost 4 bases and J lost 5, with 17 bases in between. CDR3 bases: TGTGCCTGGACCACCGCGGGACTTGGGGAGACCCAGTACTTC. Encoded protein: CAWTTAGLGETQYF.

The table lists this clonotype with a count of one. The V gene is TRBV7-2, the J gene TRBJ2-7; TRBD1 matches 9 bases. The ends lost 1 base at V and 5 bases at J; junction bases unmatched: 3. CDR1 is SGHTA and CDR2 is FQGNSA in the germline V gene. This CDR3 comprises 14 residues. The DNA for the CDR3 is TGTGCCAGCAGCTTAGTGGGACAGGGTCACGAGCAGTACGTC. This gives the protein CASSLVGQGHEQYV.

The chain couples TRBV29-1 to TRBJ2-3; D is possibly TRBD2 (5 bases). CDR1 and CDR2 (germline): SQVTM, ANQGSEA. V lost 1 base and J 0 bases, leaving 8 bases between the germline ends. CDR3 length: 14 residues. DNA of the CDR3: TGCAGCGTTGAAGGGACTCTTAGCACAGATACGCAGTATTTT. Protein: CSVEGTLSTDTQYF.

V usage is TRBV7-3 and J usage is TRBJ2-1; TRBD1 might be the D (5 bases). Trimming took off 5 bases at V and 6 bases at J, with 17 bases between the two ends. The germline V gene encodes CDR1 SGHTA and CDR2 FQGTGA. CDR3 length: 15 residues. The CDR3 region has the DNA TGTGCCAGCAGCACAAACGGGCAGGGTGGCAATGAGCAGTTCTTC. It specifies CASSTNGQGGNEQFF.

The chain uses TRBV7-3 and TRBJ1-1, with D perhaps matching TRBD1 (6 bases). The germline gives CDR1 SGHTA, CDR2 FQGTGA. The V end was cut by 6 bases, the J end by 6 bases, with 17 bases between. This CDR3 spans 14 amino acids. The CDR3 spells CASRPTGKIPEAFF. In DNA, the CDR3 is TGTGCCAGCAGACCTACAGGGAAGATCCCTGAAGCTTTCTTT.